A single T cell receptor (beta chain) is shown here with its context. TCRdb's copy holds only in-frame clones and misses some; the assay was immunoSEQ multiplex PCR. The sample lists 77,000 or so clones, around 83% seen once, with approximately 6.9% in the top ten. The data belong to a study of blood T cell repertoires in COVID-19. Sequenced material: peripheral blood. The TCR originated in a man aged 25-40 years with COVID-19, enrolled during active disease.

CDR3 DNA: TGTGCCAGCAGCTTGGGACAGGGGGCGTACGAGCAGTACTTC. This codes for CASSLGQGAYEQYF. The chain links TRBV11-1 to TRBJ2-7; 12 positions agree with TRBD1. The CDR3 is 14 amino acids. V trimming: 3 bases; J trimming: 4 bases; junction bases outside the gene matches: 1. CDR1 and CDR2 (germline): SGHAT, FQDESV (reference sequence).